This TCR beta chain came from a study of immune evolution from preneoplasia to lung adenocarcinoma. As for this clone: Its antigen is not known.

Overall study findings and caveats: Clonality was highest in normal lung, lower in later-stage lesions apparently. KRAS-mutant nodules had the highest T cell clonality. Top clone frequencies peaked in normal lung, apparently declining through invasive adenocarcinoma.

H&E slides confirmed each diagnosis, reviewed by two pathologists independently. The method was immunoSEQ multiplex PCR; TCRdb's version includes in-frame clones alone and lacks a portion of them. The sample contains 10,000 to 13,000 clones, approximately 82% of which appear only once. The receptor was isolated from a person between 70 and 80 years old with lung adenocarcinoma. The sequencing sample was made of FFPE minimally invasive lung adenocarcinoma tissue.

CDR3 region: CASSRQPGQLYNEQFF. CDR3 coding DNA: TGCGCCAGCAGCAGACAACCGGGACAGCTGTACAATGAGCAGTTCTTC. The chain combines TRBV5-1 with TRBJ2-1; 7 bases are a match to TRBD1. Germline CDR1 SGHRS, CDR2 YFSETQ. This CDR3 is built from 16 residues. After removal of 4 bases from V and 4 bases from J, the junction contained 11 bases not matched to a gene.